This entry features one T cell receptor (beta chain) sequence. Its antigen is unknown. The source of the sample is a study of metastatic and nonmetastatic thyroid tumors. Study-level information: Thyroid patients, malignant and benign, had repertoires compared across blood and tumor or nodule tissue.

No patient received treatment before thyroid surgery. Study outcomes and limitations: Reports indicated that malignant thyroid tumors showed significantly higher TCR beta diversity than benign nodules did, in blood and tumor.

With MiXCR, TCRdb reprocessed the PCR reads. The sample consists of over 45,000 clones, under 25% of them appearing once. This TCR derives from a male donor with papillary thyroid cancer or a benign thyroid nodule (not recorded which). Some clones in this sample may be carry-over from other donors' samples. The sample comprised blood.

CDR3 sequence: CAWSPGLTWGEQYF. In nucleotides, the CDR3 is TGTGCCTGGAGCCCAGGACTAACCTGGGGCGAGCAGTACTTC. The chain has TRBV30 and TRBJ2-7; D possibly corresponds to TRBD2 (6 bases). V dropped 3 bases and J dropped 6 bases, with 18 bases sitting between them. This CDR3 is 14 amino acids long. Germline CDR1 GTSNPN, CDR2 SVGIG (reference sequence).